The 27 T cell receptor beta chains listed next were all sequenced from one sample in a study of cytomegalovirus exposure and HLA in healthy donors. The PCR made use of 60 Vbeta and 13 Jbeta primers. Profiling relied on immunoSEQ multiplex PCR, and the TCRdb table lists in-frame clones only, not all of them. The profile covers under 150,000 clones, with 67% appearing a single time and roughly 8.3% taken by the ten largest. Input material: PBMCs. The receptor set was obtained from a man aged 18 to 30 in good health and CMV-seropositive.

V gene TRBV5-1 combines with J gene TRBJ2-3; TRBD2 matches at 11 bases. The CDR3 has 18 amino acids. V lost 4 bases, J lost 0 bases, and 10 bases stayed unmatched. CDR1 is SGHRS, CDR2 YFSETQ, per germline. In DNA, the CDR3 is TGCGCCAGCAGCCCGCTCTCTAGCGGGGGGCCGAGCACAGATACGCAGTATTTT. Amino acids: CASSPLSSGGPSTDTQYF.

This clone was found once. The CDR3 nucleotides are TGTGCCAGCAATCTACAGGGCAGCTCCTACGAGCAGTACTTC. Encoded protein: CASNLQGSSYEQYF. This chain links TRBV28 with TRBJ2-7; D is possibly TRBD1 (6 bases). Germline loops: CDR1 MDHEN, CDR2 SYDVKM. The CDR3 runs to 14 residues. The V and J ends lost 7 bases and 0 bases respectively, with 13 bases between them.

This clone appeared a single time. The V gene is TRBV5-6, the J gene TRBJ1-6, with D unclear. V lost 6 bases to trimming and J lost 2 bases, with 9 bases between them. There are 14 residues in the CDR3. Germline V CDR1 and CDR2: SGHDT, YYEEEE. The DNA for the CDR3 is TGTGCCAGCAATCGGGAGACCTATAATTCACCCCTCCACTTT. Translated: CASNRETYNSPLHF.

The chain uses TRBV10-1 and TRBJ2-3; D is undetermined. Trimming shortened V by 0 bases and J by 3 bases, and 7 bases separated the two germline ends. The CDR3 extends over 14 amino acids. Germline V gives CDR1 WNHNN, CDR2 SYGVQD (reference sequence). The CDR3 protein is CASSESEFTDTQYF. The CDR3 region has the DNA TGCGCCAGCAGTGAGTCGGAGTTTACAGATACGCAGTATTTT.

The chain carries TRBV4-1 and TRBJ2-5; unclear D gene. Germline V lookup: CDR1 MGHRA, CDR2 YSYEKL. V was cut by 5 bases and J by 0 bases, with 10 bases left in between. The CDR3 covers 14 residues. The CDR3, as DNA: TGCGCCAGCAGCTATACAGAGTACCAAGAGACCCAGTACTTC. Translating it yields CASSYTEYQETQYF.

The CDR3 loop is CASSTPQGGDGYTF. CDR3 DNA sequence: TGTGCCAGCAGCACCCCTCAGGGAGGGGATGGCTACACCTTC. The chain carries TRBV28 and TRBJ1-2; D is perhaps TRBD1 (5 bases). V lost 6 bases and J 6 bases, leaving 17 bases between the germline ends. CDR3 length: 14 residues. CDR1 is MDHEN and CDR2 is SYDVKM in the germline V gene.

In its sample, this clone was seen a few times. The chain uses TRBV21-1 and TRBJ2-5; TRBD1, the table's D call, lacks a check against the DNA. TRBV21-1 is flagged as a pseudogene. The CDR3 totals 14 residues. The CDR3 DNA reads TGTGCCAGCAGCAGTAAAAACAGGGTAAAGACCCAGTACTTC. It translates to CASSSKNRVKTQYF.

The genes are TRBV13 and TRBJ2-5; D possibly corresponds to TRBD2 (5 bases). The closer fit of TRBJ2-7 to the DNA end suggests the J call may be wrong. The CDR3 is 15 amino acids. The germline V gene encodes CDR1 PRHDT and CDR2 FYEKMQ (reference sequence). CDR3 in amino acids: CASSFRTPSSYEQYF. The DNA of the CDR3 is TGTGCCAGCAGCTTCCGGACTCCCAGCTCCTACGAGCAGTACTTC.

The chain links TRBV18 to TRBJ2-7, with D possibly matching TRBD2 (6 bases). Germline V gene lookup returns CDR1 KGHSH and CDR2 LQKENI. V lost 5 bases and J lost 5, with 13 bases in between. The CDR3 totals 13 residues. This chain's CDR3 is CASSERLVHEQYV. The CDR3 DNA is TGTGCCAGCTCAGAAAGACTAGTCCACGAGCAGTACGTC.

The chain has TRBV11-3 and TRBJ2-5; TRBD1 aligns across 7 bases. The CDR3 loop spans 16 amino acids. J lost 2 bases, V lost 5 bases, and 11 bases had no gene match. CDR1 and CDR2 from the germline V gene are SGHNT and YENEEA. CDR3 in DNA: TGTGCCAGCAGCCGGGGTTCCGACAGGGCTCAAGAGACCCAGTACTTC. Its translation is CASSRGSDRAQETQYF.

This chain joins TRBV28 and TRBJ2-6; no firm D call. The CDR3 consists of 13 residues. V shed 6 bases and J shed 9 bases, with 12 bases lying between them. Germline V lookup: CDR1 MDHEN, CDR2 SYDVKM. As DNA, the CDR3 is TGTGCCAGCAGCCCCCGCAGGTACAACGTCCTGACTTTC. This gives the protein CASSPRRYNVLTF.

The chain recombines TRBV30 with TRBJ2-7; 11 bases are shared with TRBD2. Per germline, CDR1 GTSNPN and CDR2 SVGIG (reference sequence). This CDR3 is built from 15 residues. V dropped 0 bases and J dropped 5; count of bases not matched to a gene: 6. This chain's CDR3 is CAWSVGSGGVNEQYF. The CDR3 nucleotides read TGTGCCTGGAGTGTTGGTAGCGGGGGGGTGAACGAGCAGTACTTC.

This clone has only a few counts. The chain employs TRBV7-9 and TRBJ2-1; weak D call: TRBD1 (5 bases). Germline CDR1 and CDR2: SEHNR and FQNEAQ (reference sequence). V lost 1 base, J lost 14 bases, and 12 bases lay in between. This CDR3 spans 12 amino acids. The CDR3 DNA follows: TGTGCCAGCAGCTTAGTAGACCCCAGGGAGTTCTTC. Translated, it gives CASSLVDPREFF.

The chain couples TRBV6-5 to TRBJ1-2, with D tentatively TRBD1 (6 bases). The CDR3 is 14 residues long. V was cut by 2 bases and J by 8 bases, with 15 bases left in between. Germline V gives CDR1 MNHEY, CDR2 SVGAGI. The CDR3: CASSYTRTAHGYTF. CDR3 DNA: TGTGCCAGCAGTTACACTCGGACAGCTCACGGCTACACCTTC.

V and J are TRBV6-1 and TRBJ2-3; TRBD2 matches at 11 bases. The CDR3 runs to 15 residues. Losses at the gene ends were 6 bases for V and 4 bases for J; bases not matched to a gene: 6. CDR1 and CDR2 (germline): MNHNS, SASEGT. CDR3 sequence: CASRELAGAPDTQYF. CDR3 in DNA: TGTGCCAGCAGAGAACTAGCGGGGGCTCCAGATACGCAGTATTTT.

The chain has TRBV5-1 and TRBJ1-5; D call uncertain. CDR1 and CDR2 (germline): SGHRS, YFSETQ. The CDR3 sequence is 15 residues long. Trimming removed 2 bases at V and 0 bases at J, with 9 bases between. The CDR3 sequence is CASSLAPYSNQPQHF. The CDR3, as DNA: TGCGCCAGCAGCTTAGCACCGTATAGCAATCAGCCCCAGCATTTT.

This clone turned up a few times. The J gene is TRBJ2-3, the V gene TRBV2; D might be TRBD2 (6 bases). The CDR3 sequence is 12 residues long. Trimming removed 3 bases from V and 14 bases from J, with 15 bases in between. Per germline, CDR1 SNHLY and CDR2 FYNNEI. Here the CDR3 DNA reads TGTGCCAGCAGTGAGGACGTCGGAGGGACGTATTTT. This sequence encodes CASSEDVGGTYF.

This chain connects TRBV14 to TRBJ2-3, with 15 positions matching TRBD2. This CDR3 contains 19 residues. Trimming at V came to 8 bases and at J to 0 bases, leaving 12 bases not matched to a gene. The germline CDR1 and CDR2 sequences are SGHDN and FVKESK. CDR3 coding DNA: TGTGCCAGCTCGAACCCGGGACTAGCGGGGGGACCTAGCACAGATACGCAGTATTTT. This encodes CASSNPGLAGGPSTDTQYF.

This chain links TRBV28 with TRBJ1-5, with D possibly being TRBD1 (6 bases). V was cut by 1 base and J by 6 bases, with 16 bases left in between. The CDR3 runs 16 residues. From germline, CDR1 is MDHEN and CDR2 SYDVKM. CDR3 region: CASSLFPRGQIQPQHF. CDR3 DNA sequence: TGTGCCAGCAGTTTATTCCCGCGGGGGCAAATTCAGCCCCAGCATTTT.

V usage is TRBV10-3 and J usage is TRBJ2-5, with TRBD1 matching over 8 bases. Losses at the gene ends were 6 bases for V and 3 bases for J; bases not matched to a gene: 3. The germline V gene encodes CDR1 ENHRY and CDR2 SYGVKD. This CDR3 is built from 13 residues. The CDR3 DNA reads as TGTGCCATCAGCGACAGGGGAGAAGAGACCCAGTACTTC. It yields the protein CAISDRGEETQYF.

This clone was counted between two and nine times. The DNA for the CDR3 is TGTGCCAGTAGTATTTTGGGACTAGCATCCTACGAGCAGTACTTC. Translation gives CASSILGLASYEQYF. The chain joins TRBV19 to TRBJ2-7; the match to TRBD2 covers 9 bases. The CDR3 contains 15 residues. V shed 3 bases and J 1 base; nucleotides not matched to a gene: 4. Germline V gene data show CDR1 as LNHDA and CDR2 as SQIVND (reference sequence).

This chain links TRBV4-1 with TRBJ1-5; D is perhaps TRBD1 (5 bases). The CDR3 has 16 residues. V lost 0 bases and J 2 bases, leaving 11 bases between the germline ends. Germline-derived CDR1 and CDR2 are MGHRA and YSYEKL. This chain's CDR3 is CASSQDWQGGNQPQHF. In DNA form, the CDR3 reads TGCGCCAGCAGCCAAGATTGGCAGGGCGGCAATCAGCCCCAGCATTTT.

The gene calls are TRBV9 and TRBJ2-3, with TRBD2 matching over 12 bases. From germline, CDR1 is SGDLS and CDR2 YYNGEE. The CDR3 is 19 residues long. V lost 3 bases and J lost 0; bases outside the gene matches: 11. The CDR3, as DNA: TGTGCCAGCAGCGCGAGAACTAGCGGGGGGTCTACTAGCACAGATACGCAGTATTTT. Translating it yields CASSARTSGGSTSTDTQYF.

This sequence joins TRBV29-1 and TRBJ1-1; 7 nucleotides match TRBD1. The CDR3 is 15 residues long. Germline CDR1 SQVTM, CDR2 ANQGSEA. With V trimmed by 1 base and J by 3 bases, 8 bases remained unmatched. Here the CDR3 reads CSVEGQGGLHTEAFF. CDR3 sequence (DNA): TGCAGCGTTGAAGGACAGGGAGGACTTCACACTGAAGCTTTCTTT.

This clone was observed a handful of times. The V gene is TRBV7-9, the J gene TRBJ1-2, with 7 bases aligning to TRBD1. V lost 0 bases and J lost 4; bases outside the gene matches: 5. Germline values: CDR1 SEHNR, CDR2 FQNEAQ (reference sequence). This CDR3 contains 15 residues. DNA for the CDR3: TGTGCCAGCAGCTTAGCAGGACAGGCTACCTATGGCTACACCTTC. It yields the protein CASSLAGQATYGYTF.

The V and J genes are TRBV6-1 and TRBJ2-5, with 11 bases that match TRBD2. The CDR3 has 15 residues. Germline CDR1 and CDR2: MNHNS and SASEGT. The V and J ends lost 4 bases and 3 bases, in that order; junction bases with no gene match: 4. The DNA of the CDR3 is TGTGCCAGCAGTGTGGTAGCGGGGGGGGAAGAGACCCAGTACTTC. Its translation is CASSVVAGGEETQYF.

Details on this clone: Relative to the germline gene, one junction end is altered; a read error may explain this. This rearrangement joins TRBV7-9 to TRBJ1-6; 8 nucleotides agree with TRBD1. The germline gives CDR1 SEHNR, CDR2 FQNEAQ (reference sequence). The CDR3 has 14 amino acids. For the CDR3, the DNA is TGTTCCAGCAGCGAGGGACAGGCAAATTCACCCCTCCACTTT. The encoded protein is CSSSEGQANSPLHF.